Listed below are T cell receptor beta chains from one sample, sequenced in a study of blood T cell repertoires in COVID-19. Data came from immunoSEQ multiplex PCR; TCRdb stores just in-frame clones and leaves some out. The repertoire holds 150,000 or so clones, with 91% as singletons. Sequencing was carried out using peripheral blood. The receptors originated from a middle-aged man with acute or convalescent COVID-19. The CDR3 runs from the conserved cysteine through the conserved F or W.

v_gene	j_gene	CDR3aa
TRBV19	TRBJ2-5	CASRTTGLDYETQYF
TRBV18	TRBJ1-3	CASSPGQGPGNTIYF
TRBV27	TRBJ2-5	CASSPSGQGVRETQYF
TRBV27	TRBJ1-3	CASSPTGVRYRNTIYF
TRBV7-7	TRBJ2-5	CASSPNRGPQETQYF
TRBV30	TRBJ1-6	CAWNPAGNSPLHF
TRBV5-6	TRBJ1-2	CASGLLTGTAYGYTF
TRBV19	TRBJ1-2	CASSAEADYGYTF
TRBV10-3	TRBJ2-2	CAISGGQTNTGELFF
TRBV9	TRBJ2-5	CASSVGGGAQETQYF
TRBV7-9	TRBJ2-3	CASSLGLGNTDTQYF
TRBV6-1	TRBJ1-2	CASSPSTANYGYTF
TRBV7-2	TRBJ2-1	CASSLQGSSYNEQFF
TRBV9	TRBJ1-4	CASSPFGTTNEKLFF
TRBV3-1/TRBV3-2	TRBJ2-1	CASSDRVHEQFF
TRBV6-5	TRBJ1-2	CASSYSGRNYGYTF
TRBV9	TRBJ2-1	CATGTSGSAAYNEQFF
TRBV11-2	TRBJ2-1	CASSLGGLAANRGYEQFF
TRBV4-1	TRBJ1-2	CASSHEQGNYGYTF
TRBV6-1	TRBJ1-2	CASSDPRDGYTF
TRBV5-1	TRBJ2-6	CASSLVGDNSGANVLTF
TRBV30	TRBJ1-3	CAWSVPGMVNTIYF
TRBV6-1	TRBJ1-1	CASSPTQNTEAFF
TRBV10-3	TRBJ1-2	CAILTDTNYGYTF
TRBV6-5	TRBJ2-2	CASSYSIRGTGELFF
TRBV19	TRBJ1-5	CASSIVGNRNQPQHF
TRBV7-3	TRBJ1-1	CASRRQTNTEAFF
TRBV6-5	TRBJ2-2	CASSYLGPGELFF
TRBV28	TRBJ1-5	CASSPGQLNQPQHF
TRBV5-1	TRBJ2-3	CASSLTTYSTDTQYF
TRBV6-5	TRBJ1-2	CASSYSAGREDGYTF
TRBV30	TRBJ1-3	CAWSWAGMEVSGNTIYF
TRBV29-1	TRBJ2-3	CSAREGTDTQYF
TRBV27	TRBJ1-1	CASSLMAVSLNTEAFF
TRBV19	TRBJ2-1	CASSPRRGPSYNEQFF
TRBV14	TRBJ2-1	CASSQSRLAGGGEQFF
TRBV19	TRBJ1-5	CASSDTGGGNQPQHF
TRBV15	TRBJ1-1	CATSPRVGGLLNTEAFF
TRBV29-1	TRBJ2-6	CSVETLPGQGAPGANVLTF
TRBV4-1	TRBJ2-1	CASSQVGRSSYNEQFF
TRBV5-4	TRBJ2-3	CASSPGLAGEDTQYF
TRBV11-2	TRBJ2-2	CASCLGFSGSSTGELFF
TRBV24-1	TRBJ1-4	CATSDPSTGSKLFF
TRBV18	TRBJ2-4	CASSQDRAKNIQYF
TRBV6-1	TRBJ2-3	CASSELRGRTDTQYF
TRBV6-2/TRBV6-3	TRBJ2-1	CASSWETYNEQFF
TRBV19	TRBJ2-3	CASSINSMSTDTQYF
TRBV15	TRBJ2-1	CATSGGVRGEQFF
TRBV18	TRBJ2-1	CASSPSLESYNEQFF
TRBV5-1	TRBJ2-1	CASSLVPDYNEQFF
TRBV4-1	TRBJ2-2	CASRSRGLDTGELFF
TRBV11-2	TRBJ2-5	CASSSRPGRVRGRETQYF
TRBV27	TRBJ1-6	CASSSGQVRSPLHF
TRBV11-2	TRBJ2-3	CASRKMRDTQYF
TRBV6-5	TRBJ1-1	CASSYSKQGYTEAFF
TRBV5-1	TRBJ2-4	CASSSTTGSENIQYF
TRBV20-1	TRBJ2-3	CSASPGAAADTQYF
TRBV12-3/TRBV12-4	TRBJ2-1	CASSSPPNLGFF
TRBV7-9	TRBJ1-2	CASSRPPWTALDTNYGYTF